This TCR beta chain was sequenced in a study of T-cell reconstitution after alpha-beta-depleted transplantation in children. The authors prepared the TCRbeta library with unique molecular identifiers. MiXCR, run by TCRdb on the PCR reads, gives a single entry per CDR3 protein. The sample includes roughly 48,000 distinct CDR3 sequences, more than 5% of them seen just once. V gave up 2 bases and J gave up 4 bases, with 18 bases separating them. The CDR3 totals 16 residues. Germline values: CDR1 MDHEN, CDR2 SYDVKM. In its sample, this clonotype was seen many times. What it binds is not known. Regarding the study as a whole: Alpha-beta T cells present about two months after transplant were reported to originate from several hundred expanded graft clones. Recipient T cells and thymic progenitors that survived were the source of the high TCRbeta diversity seen at day 60 in some patients. The main origin of T-cell counts and diversity one year after transplant was newly produced T cells.

The sequencing used PBMCs, mostly from graft donor cells, collected 60 days after TCRalphabeta/CD19-depleted stem cell transplant. This chain links TRBV28 with TRBJ2-7; D may match TRBD1 or TRBD2 (8 bases each). The sequence was obtained from a female patient aged 2-9 years who had a stem cell transplant for aplastic anemia, so the T cells may come from the graft donor. The CDR3 region is CASSLAGGQGGYEQYF. CDR3 bases: TGTGCCAGCAGTTTAGCGGGAGGACAGGGAGGATACGAGCAGTACTTC.